This T cell receptor beta chain is from a study of blood T cell repertoires in COVID-19 (dated by TCRdb to 2020 to 2021). Regarding the complete study: Samples covering the acute and convalescent phases of COVID-19 were provided by collaborators in the United States, Italy and Spain. HLA class I and class II types, where available, came from metadata supplied by the sample provider rather than from assay-based typing. The prospective study material was composed of cDNA or gDNA derived from T cells, B-cell-depleted T cells, or PBMCs. The repertoires were released in a freely available public database meant as a resource for research on the immune response to SARS-CoV-2. The sample metadata nearly always contained a de-identified subject ID, COVID-19 status, age in years and sex. Samples came from the ongoing ImmuneRACE study (first 160 participants) plus 1,254 subjects from 6 global collaborators. Deeply sampled blood TCRbeta repertoires from subjects exposed to, actively infected with, or recovered from COVID-19 were included in the dataset.

The CDR3 numbers 15 residues from cysteine through phenylalanine. Just CDR3 DNA is preserved here, 45 bases in frame from base 1. CDR1 and CDR2 were assigned from the germline V gene as SGDLS and YYNGEE. V gives up 0 bases and J gives up 4 bases, and the segment between their germline ends measures 11 bases. Collaborating institutions collected whole blood in K2EDTA tubes following their own protocols. For TCRbeta analysis, collaborators shipped samples in one of three forms: frozen whole blood, isolated PBMCs, or DNA extracted from either of those sample types. This clone turned up a few times. Its antigen is unknown. Base qualities are missing; no much larger clone stands one base away. TCRbeta CDR3 regions were amplified from genomic DNA by means of the immunoSEQ Assay, a bias-controlled multiplex PCR. Regarding the original processing steps: Nucleated cell counts per sample were estimated from amplification of reference gene primers within the assay. To quantify the absolute abundance of each unique TCRbeta CDR3 rearrangement, sequence reads were collapsed and filtered. Productive Simpson clonality was computed per sample as the square root of Simpson's diversity index over productive rearrangements. Held by TCRdb, this immuneACCESS table contains in-frame sequences only and omits some clones. Under half of the omission traces to an unresolved V gene where checked; the cause of the rest is unknown. V and J calls plus clone size are reproduced from that table; the DNA served to infer D and trimming. In all, the sample holds around 190,000 clones, and approximately 85% of those were seen once. The biggest ten clones account for roughly 5% of the sample.

Paper-wide results and their limitations: Clinical and demographic metadata were provided uncurated, with the amount varying by source and participant.

The specimen was peripheral blood. The TCR comes from an elderly woman with acute or convalescent COVID-19. The sequence joins TRBV9 to TRBJ1-3; no D segment can be confidently identified. The CDR3 region has the sequence CASSVGAEEGNTIYF. The nucleotide sequence is given as TGTGCCAGCAGCGTAGGGGCTGAAGAGGGAAACACCATATATTTT.